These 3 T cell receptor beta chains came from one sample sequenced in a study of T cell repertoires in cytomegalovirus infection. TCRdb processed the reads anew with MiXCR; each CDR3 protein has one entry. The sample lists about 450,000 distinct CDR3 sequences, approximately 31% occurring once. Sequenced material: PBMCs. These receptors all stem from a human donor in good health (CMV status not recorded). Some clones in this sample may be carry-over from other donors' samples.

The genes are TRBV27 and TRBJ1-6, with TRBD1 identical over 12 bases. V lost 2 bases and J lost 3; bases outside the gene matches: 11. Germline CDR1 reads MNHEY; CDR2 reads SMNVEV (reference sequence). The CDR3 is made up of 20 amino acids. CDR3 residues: CASSLRGTGGVFSYNSPLHF. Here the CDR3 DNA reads TGTGCCAGCAGTTTACGTGGGACAGGGGGCGTCTTTAGCTATAATTCACCCCTCCACTTT.

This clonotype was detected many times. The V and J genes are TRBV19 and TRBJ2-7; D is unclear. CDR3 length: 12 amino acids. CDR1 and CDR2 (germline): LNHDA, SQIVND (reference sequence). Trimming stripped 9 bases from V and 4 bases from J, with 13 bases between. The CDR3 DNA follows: TGTGCCAGCAGCGACTCCCTTTACGAGCAGTACTTC. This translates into CASSDSLYEQYF.

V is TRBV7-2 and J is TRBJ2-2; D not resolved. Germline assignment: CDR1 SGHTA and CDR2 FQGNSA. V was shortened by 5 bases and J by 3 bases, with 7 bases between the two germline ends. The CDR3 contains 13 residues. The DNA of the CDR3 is TGTGCCAGCAGCCCAGACTACACCGGGGAGCTGTTTTTT. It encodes CASSPDYTGELFF.